The present entry profiles one TCR beta chain with its context. Germline assignment: CDR1 SNHLY and CDR2 FYNNEI. This CDR3 spans 13 amino acids. V was cut by 4 bases and J by 1 base, with 8 bases left in between. The data were obtained in a study of OX40 agonist ivuxolimab in advanced cancers. Some clones are missing from TCRdb's copy, which holds only in-frame ones; the method was immunoSEQ multiplex PCR. The data show some 89,000 clones, 80% to 90% seen once. Sampling of blood occurred at baseline, cycle 4 day 1, and cycle 7 day 1. The chain links TRBV2 to TRBJ2-7, with D hard to call. This TCR derives from an adult with an advanced solid tumor such as melanoma, head and neck, liver or kidney cancer. Sequenced material: CD4+ or CD8+ T cells sorted from blood, taken in a trial of the OX40 agonist ivuxolimab. The CDR3 spells CASSGVGSYEQYF. CDR3 in DNA: TGTGCCAGCAGTGGGGTAGGGTCCTACGAGCAGTACTTC.